A single sample gave rise to the 2 T cell receptor beta chains below, sequenced in a study of cytomegalovirus exposure and HLA in healthy donors (dated by TCRdb to 2016 to 2017). Libraries were constructed by the immunoSEQ multiplex PCR assay. For the multiplex PCR, a mixture combining 60 forward primers for TCR Vbeta segments and 13 reverse primers for TCR Jbeta segments was used. TCRdb obtained this table from immuneACCESS and retained in-frame rearrangements with V and J assigned. These tables miss some clones; where compared with another copy, unresolved V genes account for less than half of the shortfall, and the remainder is unexplained. The sample profile shows 110,000 or so clones; roughly three quarters of them were found once. The leading ten clones occupy around 12% of the sample. Material: PBMCs. These receptors were collected from a woman aged 40 to 50 in good health and CMV-seropositive.

The chain carries TRBV7-2 and TRBJ2-5; D uncertain. CDR1 and CDR2 (germline): SGHTA, FQGNSA. V gave up 4 bases and J gave up 2 bases, with 14 bases separating them. The CDR3 is 15 amino acids. The CDR3 region has the DNA TGTGCCAGCAGCTCCCGACTCCTGCGACAAGAGACCCAGTACTTC. Translated, it gives CASSSRLLRQETQYF.

The CDR3 DNA sequence: TGCGCCAGCAGCCGCGCGGGGAGCACTAATGAAAAACTGTTTTTT. Translated, it gives CASSRAGSTNEKLFF. J is TRBJ1-4 and V is TRBV5-1; D call uncertain. Looked up from germline, CDR1 is SGHRS and CDR2 is YFSETQ. V lost 4 bases, J lost 2 bases, and 12 bases lay in between. The CDR3 has 15 residues.